One sample yielded the 18 T cell receptor beta chains listed below, sequenced in a study of cytotoxic CD8 clonotypes in ibrutinib-treated CLL. TCRdb's table, derived via immunoSEQ multiplex PCR, lists solely in-frame clones and lacks some. The sample has about 270,000 clones, more than 70% seen once. The specimen was PBMCs, collected at disease progression, from a patient treated with ibrutinib. The receptors were sampled from a human donor with chronic lymphocytic leukemia.

V and J are TRBV19 and TRBJ1-5, with a possible D match to TRBD1 (6 bases). With 6 bases removed from V and 0 bases from J, the gap between germline ends came to 15 bases. The germline gives CDR1 LNHDA, CDR2 SQIVND (reference sequence). The CDR3 runs 16 residues. Written as DNA, the CDR3 is TGTGCCAGTAGACAGGGTTGGGCGTATAGCAATCAGCCCCAGCATTTT. Protein sequence: CASRQGWAYSNQPQHF.

This rearrangement joins TRBV29-1 to TRBJ2-3, with D possibly being TRBD2 (5 bases). V gave up 1 base and J gave up 2 bases, with 10 bases separating them. There are 14 residues in the CDR3. Germline V gene data show CDR1 as SQVTM and CDR2 as ANQGSEA. CDR3 in amino acids: CSVEVASSTDTQYF. CDR3 DNA: TGCAGCGTTGAAGTCGCTAGCTCCACAGATACGCAGTATTTT.

The V call is TRBV27, the J call TRBJ2-3; 8 bases match TRBD1. J was trimmed by 2 bases and V by 6 bases; bases with no gene match: 10. Germline values: CDR1 MNHEY, CDR2 SMNVEV (reference sequence). There are 16 residues in the CDR3. CDR3 in DNA: TGTGCCAGCAGCCCCGCACGGACAGGGTCCACAGATACGCAGTATTTT. Amino acids: CASSPARTGSTDTQYF.

The chain uses TRBV5-1 and TRBJ2-1; 14 nucleotides align to TRBD2. Trimming took 3 bases from V and 9 from J; bases not matched to a gene: 5. Looked up from germline, CDR1 is SGHRS and CDR2 is YFSETQ. The CDR3 consists of 15 residues. The CDR3 protein is CASSSGLAGAGEQFF. CDR3 coding DNA: TGCGCCAGCAGCTCGGGACTAGCGGGAGCAGGTGAGCAGTTCTTC.

V gene TRBV5-1 combines with J gene TRBJ2-2; possible D gene TRBD1, 6 bases. V dropped 4 bases and J dropped 3 bases, with 22 bases sitting between them. This CDR3 has 18 residues. Looked up from germline, CDR1 is SGHRS and CDR2 is YFSETQ. The CDR3 reads CASSPHTTWGRDTGELFF. CDR3 bases: TGCGCCAGCAGCCCCCATACCACCTGGGGGCGGGACACCGGGGAGCTGTTTTTT.

The chain joins TRBV4-1 to TRBJ2-4; 9 bases fit TRBD2. The CDR3 spans 17 residues. V lost 0 bases and J lost 5; bases outside the gene matches: 8. Germline values: CDR1 MGHRA, CDR2 YSYEKL. The CDR3 reads CASSQDRRGGLENIQYF. The CDR3 nucleotides read TGCGCCAGCAGCCAAGATCGGCGGGGGGGCCTTGAAAACATTCAGTACTTC.

The rearrangement links TRBV9 to TRBJ2-7, with TRBD2 matching 11 bases. The V and J ends lost 4 bases and 3 bases, in that order; junction bases with no gene match: 12. Germline-derived CDR1 and CDR2 are SGDLS and YYNGEE. This CDR3 is 17 amino acids long. This CDR3 is CASSPRTSGHGYYEQYF. CDR3 bases: TGTGCCAGCAGCCCCCGGACTAGCGGGCATGGTTACTACGAGCAGTACTTC.

This clone came up once. The chain couples TRBV6-5 to TRBJ2-7; 7 bases match TRBD1. CDR3 length: 13 residues. V lost 2 bases to trimming and J lost 5 bases; unmatched junction nucleotides: 3. In germline, CDR1 is MNHEY, CDR2 SVGAGI. The CDR3 region has the DNA TGTGCCAGCAGTTACAGGGGGCGCAACGAGCAGTACTTC. Residues: CASSYRGRNEQYF.

This clone showed up just a few times. The chain recombines TRBV5-4 with TRBJ1-1, with a possible D match to TRBD1 (5 bases). This CDR3 comprises 15 residues. In germline, CDR1 is SGHNT, CDR2 YYREEE (reference sequence). The germline V and J ends were trimmed by 0 bases and 0 bases, with 9 bases remaining between them. As DNA, the CDR3 is TGTGCCAGCAGCTTGGATTGGGGGGTGAACACTGAAGCTTTCTTT. It is translated as CASSLDWGVNTEAFF.

The chain carries TRBV13 and TRBJ2-7; 11 nucleotides line up with TRBD2. The germline V gene encodes CDR1 PRHDT and CDR2 FYEKMQ (reference sequence). Trimming at V came to 4 bases and at J to 2 bases, leaving 13 bases not matched to a gene. The CDR3 spans 18 residues. The CDR3 sequence is CASSSPTGTSGPPYEQYF. CDR3 in DNA: TGTGCCAGCAGCTCCCCCACCGGGACTAGCGGACCCCCCTACGAGCAGTACTTC.

The chain has TRBV5-1 and TRBJ1-1, with D perhaps TRBD1 (5 bases). Germline V lookup: CDR1 SGHRS, CDR2 YFSETQ. Trimming shortened V by 2 bases and J by 4 bases, and 18 bases separated the two germline ends. The CDR3 runs to 16 residues. The CDR3 sequence is CASSFGGGWWSTEAFF. DNA of the CDR3: TGCGCCAGCAGCTTCGGTGGGGGTTGGTGGAGCACTGAAGCTTTCTTT.

This clone was counted between two and nine times. This chain connects TRBV28 to TRBJ2-4, with D possibly matching TRBD1 (6 bases). V lost 6 bases and J lost 0, with 9 bases in between. CDR3 length: 14 residues. Germline lookup yields CDR1 MDHEN and CDR2 SYDVKM. The CDR3 DNA reads TGTGCCAGCAGGCGAGGGGGAGCCAAAAACATTCAGTACTTC. Translating gives CASRRGGAKNIQYF.

The chain is built from TRBV2 and TRBJ2-5; D not resolved. Germline values: CDR1 SNHLY, CDR2 FYNNEI. The CDR3 covers 12 residues. V lost 8 bases and J 4 bases, leaving 11 bases between the germline ends. The CDR3 DNA is TGTGCCAGCGGGGATTGGGGAGAGACCCAGTACTTC. It specifies CASGDWGETQYF. Full variable domain (missing parts from reference TRBV2 and TRBJ2-5): EPEVTQTPSHQVTQMGQEVILRCVPISNHLYFYWYRQILGQKVEFLVSFYNNEISEKSEIFDDQFSVERPDGSNFTLKIRSTKLEDSAMYFCASGDWGETQYFGPGTRLLVL.

V usage is TRBV28 and J usage is TRBJ1-2; unclear D gene. Deletions cut 6 bases from V and 2 bases from J, with 10 bases between. This CDR3 is built from 13 residues. Germline V gene data show CDR1 as MDHEN and CDR2 as SYDVKM. The DNA for the CDR3 is TGTGCCAGCAGACCGAGGGTGAACTATGGCTACACCTTC. This encodes CASRPRVNYGYTF.

The chain links TRBV9 to TRBJ2-3, with 7 bases lining up with TRBD1. This CDR3 spans 16 amino acids. Trimming removed 0 bases from V and 2 bases from J; junction bases left unmatched: 6. The germline V gene has CDR1 SGDLS and CDR2 YYNGEE. CDR3 loop: CASSVAGTAHTDTQYF. The CDR3 region has the DNA TGTGCCAGCAGCGTAGCCGGGACAGCTCACACAGATACGCAGTATTTT.

The chain carries TRBV6-1 and TRBJ2-5; TRBD1 matches at 7 bases. Looked up from germline, CDR1 is MNHNS and CDR2 is SASEGT. Losses at the gene ends were 9 bases for V and 5 bases for J; bases not matched to a gene: 12. The CDR3 contains 14 residues. The CDR3 DNA reads as TGTGCCAGACCCTCGCTGGACAGGTTTGAGACCCAGTACTTC. It is translated as CARPSLDRFETQYF.

The rearrangement joins TRBV27 to TRBJ2-7, with 8 bases identical to TRBD2. Per the germline V gene, CDR1 is MNHEY and CDR2 is SMNVEV (reference sequence). The V segment lost 2 bases and the J segment 2 bases; nucleotides outside the gene matches: 8. This CDR3 comprises 16 residues. CDR3 DNA sequence: TGTGCCAGCAGTTTAGGAGCTAGCGGGTTGCCCTACGAGCAGTACTTC. The encoded protein is CASSLGASGLPYEQYF.

This chain links TRBV27 with TRBJ2-7; TRBD1 matches at 7 bases. CDR1 is MNHEY, CDR2 SMNVEV, per germline (reference sequence). V was clipped by 5 bases and J by 2 bases; unmatched bases: 9. The CDR3 extends over 15 amino acids. The CDR3 coding sequence is TGTGCCAGCAGTCAATACAGGGGAACGGCCTACGAGCAGTACTTC. This gives the protein CASSQYRGTAYEQYF.